These T cell receptor beta chains were read from a single sample in a study of radiation and T cells in renal cell carcinoma. Measured with immunoSEQ multiplex PCR; TCRdb has only the in-frame clones, and not every one. The profile shows about 95,000 clones, approximately 86% of them singletons. The sample in question was blood, obtained from a patient whose treatment included radiotherapy and nephrectomy. The receptor source for this set is a man aged 45-65 years with renal cell carcinoma. CDR3s include the opening cysteine and the closing phenylalanine or tryptophan. A D gene is named only where the DNA matches it firmly. The size field is filled for only some rows; it gives once, few, many or a size class.

>TRBJ2-3|TRBD1|NA|13|TRBV11-2
CASSLGVGQAQYF
TGTGCCAGCAGCTTGGGCGTGGGACAGGCGCAGTATTTT
>TRBJ2-5|NA|NA|16|TRBV5-1
CASSLGDLEGLETQYF
TGCGCCAGCAGCTTGGGGGACTTAGAGGGGCTGGAGACCCAGTACTTC
>TRBJ1-2|NA|NA|14|TRBV6-6
CASSYFAGNYGYTF
TGTGCCAGCAGTTACTTCGCCGGGAACTATGGCTACACCTTC
>TRBJ2-5|TRBD2|NA|14|TRBV10-2
CASSGSGGQETQYF
TGCGCCAGCAGTGGTAGCGGGGGACAAGAGACCCAGTACTTC
>TRBJ1-2|NA|NA|14|TRBV13
CASSLARPNYGYTF
TGTGCCAGCAGCTTAGCCAGGCCTAACTATGGCTACACCTTC
>TRBJ2-1|NA|NA|11|TRBV2
CATQGYNEQFF
TGCGCGACTCAAGGGTACAATGAGCAGTTCTTC
>TRBJ2-2|TRBD1|NA|13|TRBV6-6
CASSSGGTGELFF
TGTGCCAGCAGTTCAGGGGGCACCGGGGAGCTGTTTTTT
>TRBJ2-5|NA|NA|11|TRBV2
CASSEREHPYF
TGTGCCAGCAGTGAACGGGAGCATCCGTACTTC
>TRBJ2-2|NA|NA|16|TRBV29-1
CSVEGWAGSNTGELFF
TGCAGCGTTGAAGGTTGGGCAGGGTCAAACACCGGGGAGCTGTTTTTT
>TRBJ1-5|NA|NA|14|TRBV4-3
CASSQDRDNQPQHF
TGCGCCAGCAGCCAAGACAGGGACAATCAGCCCCAGCATTTT
>TRBJ2-5|NA|NA|14|TRBV29-1
CSVTGQIDQETQYF
TGCAGCGTTACAGGACAGATTGACCAAGAGACCCAGTACTTC
>TRBJ2-1|TRBD2|NA|17|TRBV9
CASSVESGRAVHNEQFF
TGTGCCAGCAGCGTAGAGAGCGGGAGGGCCGTCCACAATGAGCAGTTCTTC
>TRBJ1-2|TRBD1|NA|15|TRBV19
CASSLRQGQEYGYTF
TGTGCCAGTAGTCTGAGACAGGGCCAGGAGTATGGCTACACCTTC
>TRBJ2-7|TRBD1|NA|14|TRBV18
CASSPDRGTYEQYF
TGTGCCAGCTCACCGGACAGGGGAACCTACGAGCAGTACTTC
>TRBJ2-2|TRBD1|NA|16|TRBV9
CASSGIWTGDTGELFF
TGTGCCAGCAGCGGGATTTGGACAGGGGACACCGGGGAGCTGTTTTTT
>TRBJ2-3|NA|NA|15|TRBV5-1
CASSSDLAWSDTQYF
TGCGCCAGCAGCTCGGACCTAGCGTGGTCAGATACGCAGTATTTT
>TRBJ2-1|NA|NA|13|TRBV7-3
CASSLTEDNEQFF
TGTGCCAGCAGCTTAACGGAGGACAATGAGCAGTTCTTC
>TRBJ1-2|TRBD1|NA|16|TRBV6-5
CASSYSIGTGDYGYTF
TGTGCCAGCAGTTACTCGATCGGGACAGGAGACTATGGCTACACCTTC
>TRBJ1-1|NA|once|15|TRBV18
CASSPGALKNTEAFF
TGTGCCAGCTCACCTGGGGCTTTGAAGAACACTGAAGCTTTCTTT
>TRBJ1-1|TRBD1|NA|13|TRBV18
CASSQTGDTEAFF
TGTGCCAGCTCACAAACAGGGGACACTGAAGCTTTCTTT
>TRBJ2-7|TRBD2|NA|12|TRBV27
CASSSVGLAEYF
TGTGCCAGCAGTTCGGTCGGACTAGCGGAGTACTTC
>TRBJ2-1|NA|NA|15|TRBV6-5
CASSPSSPDYNEQFF
TGTGCCAGCAGTCCTTCCTCCCCTGACTACAATGAGCAGTTCTTC
>TRBJ2-2|TRBD2|NA|16|TRBV18
CASSQRGTGNTGELFF
TGTGCCAGCTCACAGCGGGGTACGGGGAACACCGGGGAGCTGTTTTTT
>TRBJ1-5|NA|few|12|TRBV2
CASSAGTREEHF
TGTGCCAGCAGTGCCGGGACACGGGAAGAGCATTTT
>TRBJ2-7|NA|NA|14|TRBV4-3
CASSQDTGGTEQYF
TGCGCCAGCAGCCAAGATACAGGAGGGACCGAGCAGTACTTC
>TRBJ2-2|NA|NA|15|TRBV5-1
CASSREQIYTGELFF
TGCGCCAGCAGCCGGGAACAGATATACACCGGGGAGCTGTTTTTT
>TRBJ2-1|NA|NA|12|TRBV28
CASSDNYNEQFF
TGTGCCAGCAGTGACAACTACAATGAGCAGTTCTTC
>TRBJ2-7|NA|once|15|TRBV28
CASSSGGPPGGEQYF
TGTGCCAGCAGTTCCGGGGGCCCTCCCGGCGGCGAGCAGTACTTC
>TRBJ2-2|NA|few|14|TRBV4-1
CASSQGPRSEELFF
TGCGCCAGCAGCCAGGGCCCACGGAGTGAGGAGCTGTTTTTT
>TRBJ2-1|TRBD2|NA|16|TRBV11-3
CASSLTSGRSYNEQFF
TGTGCCAGCAGCTTAACTAGCGGGAGGTCCTACAATGAGCAGTTCTTC
>TRBJ2-2|TRBD2|NA|17|TRBV4-2
CASSRTSGILNTGELFF
TGTGCCAGCAGCCGGACTAGCGGGATTTTAAACACCGGGGAGCTGTTTTTT
>TRBJ2-7|NA|NA|16|TRBV28
CASSSSRAGENYEQYF
TGTGCCAGCAGTTCCTCCCGGGCAGGGGAAAACTACGAGCAGTACTTC
>TRBJ1-2|NA|NA|16|TRBV4-3
CASSQVGAGSNYGYTF
TGCGCCAGCAGCCAAGTAGGAGCAGGCTCTAACTATGGCTACACCTTC
>TRBJ2-1|TRBD1|NA|15|TRBV29-1
CSVEDQGQGYNEQFF
TGCAGCGTTGAAGATCAGGGACAGGGCTACAATGAGCAGTTCTTC
>TRBJ2-7|NA|NA|18|TRBV4-1
CASSQERTRHLGSYEQYF
TGCGCCAGCAGCCAAGAAAGGACGCGGCACTTGGGATCCTACGAGCAGTACTTC
>TRBJ1-5|NA|NA|16|TRBV2
CASRSGARRGNQPQHF
TGTGCCAGCAGGTCCGGGGCGAGGCGTGGCAATCAGCCCCAGCATTTT
>TRBJ2-1|NA|NA|15|TRBV11-2
CASSATEGPFNEQFF
TGTGCCAGCAGCGCGACAGAAGGACCTTTCAATGAGCAGTTCTTC
>TRBJ2-3|NA|NA|13|TRBV12-5
CASSEGSPDTQYF
TGTGCTAGTTCTGAAGGTTCCCCAGATACGCAGTATTTT
>TRBJ1-3|NA|NA|15|TRBV5-8
CASSFGSGSGNTIYF
TGTGCCAGCAGCTTCGGCAGTGGGTCTGGAAACACCATATATTTT
>TRBJ2-2|NA|NA|16|TRBV27
CASSLDWFGRTGELFF
TGTGCCAGCAGTTTAGACTGGTTTGGTCGCACCGGGGAGCTGTTTTTT
>TRBJ2-5|NA|NA|15|TRBV21-1
CASSNGTSSCETQYF
TGTGCCAGCAGCAATGGAACTAGCTCGTGTGAGACCCAGTACTTC
>TRBJ2-1|NA|once|14|TRBV5-4
CASSPIQGNGEQFF
TGTGCCAGCAGCCCTATTCAGGGAAACGGTGAGCAGTTCTTC
>TRBJ1-6|NA|NA|12|TRBV6-6
CASTMGSPPLHF
TGTGCCAGCACCATGGGGTCCCCACCCCTCCACTTT
>TRBJ2-7|TRBD2|NA|20|TRBV28
CASSFSFRFPSGSPHYEQYF
TGTGCCAGCAGTTTCAGTTTTCGGTTTCCTAGCGGGAGTCCACACTACGAGCAGTACTTC
>TRBJ2-1|NA|few|16|TRBV7-9
CASSLSRTHFYNEQFF
TGTGCCAGCAGCCTTAGCCGGACTCACTTTTACAATGAGCAGTTCTTC
>TRBJ2-7|NA|NA|16|TRBV2
CASSGGGTATTYEQYF
TGTGCCAGCAGTGGGGGAGGCACCGCGACTACCTACGAGCAGTACTTC
>TRBJ2-1|NA|NA|15|TRBV10-1
CASSESGRGANEQFF
TGCGCCAGCAGTGAGTCCGGTCGGGGGGCTAATGAGCAGTTCTTC
>TRBJ2-5|TRBD2|NA|15|TRBV9
CASSVAPTSGETQYF
TGTGCCAGCAGCGTAGCTCCGACTAGCGGTGAGACCCAGTACTTC
>TRBJ2-2|NA|NA|13|TRBV7-7
CASSKRNTGELFF
TGTGCTAGCAGCAAAAGGAACACCGGGGAGCTGTTTTTT
>TRBJ1-1|NA|few|13|TRBV6-5
CASSKTGRSEAFF
TGTGCCAGCAGCAAGACAGGCCGCTCCGAAGCTTTCTTT
>TRBJ1-5|NA|NA|17|TRBV6-1
CASSENHLGGLHQPQHF
TGTGCCAGCAGTGAAAACCACCTGGGGGGGTTGCATCAGCCCCAGCATTTT
>TRBJ2-7|NA|NA|14|TRBV28
CASSFPGQNYEQYF
TGTGCCAGCAGTTTCCCCGGACAGAACTACGAGCAGTACTTC